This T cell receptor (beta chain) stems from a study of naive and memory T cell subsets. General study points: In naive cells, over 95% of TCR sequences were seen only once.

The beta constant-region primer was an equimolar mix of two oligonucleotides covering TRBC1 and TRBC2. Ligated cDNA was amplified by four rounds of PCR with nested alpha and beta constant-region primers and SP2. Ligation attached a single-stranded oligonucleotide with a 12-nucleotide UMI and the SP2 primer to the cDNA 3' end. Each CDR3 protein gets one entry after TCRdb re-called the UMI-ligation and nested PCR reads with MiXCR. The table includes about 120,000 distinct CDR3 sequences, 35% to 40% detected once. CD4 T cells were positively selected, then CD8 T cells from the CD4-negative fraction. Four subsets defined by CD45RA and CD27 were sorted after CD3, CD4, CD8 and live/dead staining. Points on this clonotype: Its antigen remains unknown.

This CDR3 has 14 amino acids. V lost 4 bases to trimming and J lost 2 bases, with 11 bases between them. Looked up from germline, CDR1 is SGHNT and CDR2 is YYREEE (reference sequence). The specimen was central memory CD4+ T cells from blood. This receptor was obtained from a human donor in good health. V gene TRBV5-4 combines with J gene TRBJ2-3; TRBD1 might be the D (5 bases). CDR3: CASSEQDYTDTQYF. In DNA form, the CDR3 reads TGTGCCAGCAGCGAACAGGATTACACAGATACGCAGTATTTT.